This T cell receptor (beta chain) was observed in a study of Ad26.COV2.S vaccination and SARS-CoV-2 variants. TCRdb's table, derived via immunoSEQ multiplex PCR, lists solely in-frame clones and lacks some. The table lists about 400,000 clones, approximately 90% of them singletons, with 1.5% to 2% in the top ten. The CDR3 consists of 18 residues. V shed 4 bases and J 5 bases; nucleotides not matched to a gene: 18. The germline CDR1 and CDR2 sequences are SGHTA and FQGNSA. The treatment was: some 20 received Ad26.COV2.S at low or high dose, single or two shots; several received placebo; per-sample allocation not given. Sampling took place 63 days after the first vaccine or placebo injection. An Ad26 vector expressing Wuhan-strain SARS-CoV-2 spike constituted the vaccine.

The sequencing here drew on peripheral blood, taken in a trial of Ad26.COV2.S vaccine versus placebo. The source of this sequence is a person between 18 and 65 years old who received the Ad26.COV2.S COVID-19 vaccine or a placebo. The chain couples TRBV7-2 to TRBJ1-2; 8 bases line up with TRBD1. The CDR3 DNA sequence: TGTGCCAGCAGCTCAAAACCTCCCTGGCAGGGGGCAGAGTATGGCTACACCTTC. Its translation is CASSSKPPWQGAEYGYTF. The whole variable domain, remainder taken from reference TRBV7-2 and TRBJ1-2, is GAGVSQSPSNKVTEKGKDVELRCDPISGHTALYWYRQSLGQGLEFLIYFQGNSAPDKSGLPSDRFSAERTGGSVSTLTIQRTQQEDSAVYLCASSSKPPWQGAEYGYTFGSGTRLTVV.